The 12 T cell receptor beta chains in this list originate from one sample, sequenced in a study of blood T cell repertoires in COVID-19. The table came from immunoSEQ multiplex PCR; TCRdb's copy has only in-frame clones and leaves some out. This sample yields over 200,000 clones, of which approximately 88% are seen a single time; under 7% belongs to the top ten. Material for sequencing was peripheral blood. The receptor set was obtained from a man aged 55-75 years who had recovered from COVID-19.

This chain links TRBV6-5 with TRBJ2-7; 10 positions match TRBD1. J gave up 5 bases and V 7 bases, and 8 bases lay outside the gene matches. Germline CDR1 and CDR2: MNHEY and SVGAGI. The CDR3 has 14 amino acids. The CDR3 here is CASTRQGAPHEQYF. CDR3 nucleotide sequence: TGTGCCAGCACCCGACAGGGGGCCCCCCACGAGCAGTACTTC.

The chain uses TRBV10-1 and TRBJ1-3; TRBD1 matches 7 bases. The germline V gene encodes CDR1 WNHNN and CDR2 SYGVQD (reference sequence). This CDR3 comprises 14 residues. The junction had 8 bases not matched to a gene; V was cut back by 8 bases and J by 4 bases. CDR3 in amino acids: CASVSTGYGNTIYF. The CDR3, as DNA: TGCGCCAGCGTATCGACAGGGTACGGAAACACCATATATTTT.

The rearrangement joins TRBV4-3 to TRBJ1-5; no clear D. Trimming removed 0 bases at V and 7 bases at J, with 16 bases between. The germline V gene encodes CDR1 LGHNA and CDR2 YSLEER. The CDR3 spans 16 residues. The CDR3 here is CASSQEYGGLGQPQHF. The CDR3 DNA is TGCGCCAGCAGCCAAGAATATGGAGGATTAGGGCAGCCCCAGCATTTT.

This clone showed up just a few times. The same CDR3 arises from other DNA sequences in this sample as well. The CDR3 DNA reads TGTGCCAGTAGCCTAACAGGGATTAACTATGGCTACACCTTC. Protein sequence: CASSLTGINYGYTF. The rearrangement links TRBV19 to TRBJ1-2, with a possible D match to TRBD1 (6 bases). Per germline, CDR1 LNHDA and CDR2 SQIVND (reference sequence). V lost 6 bases and J lost 1, with 12 bases in between. CDR3 length equals 14 residues.

The chain couples TRBV3-1 (or the pseudogene TRBV3-2) to TRBJ2-3; 9 bases fit TRBD1. V gave up 0 bases and J gave up 3 bases; unmatched junction bases: 4. Germline V gene sequence: CDR1 LGHDT, CDR2 YNNKEL (reference sequence). The CDR3 loop spans 16 amino acids. This chain's CDR3 is CASSQDLGQGTDTQYF. In nucleotides, the CDR3 is TGTGCCAGCAGCCAAGATCTAGGACAGGGGACAGATACGCAGTATTTT.

The DNA of the CDR3 is TGTGCCAGCAGAGCGGGACAGGGTAGTGTGAAGGCTTTCTTT. It translates to CASRAGQGSVKAFF. This chain connects TRBV6-5 to TRBJ1-1; 9 nucleotides align to TRBD1. The germline gives CDR1 MNHEY, CDR2 SVGAGI. This CDR3 spans 14 amino acids. J lost 11 bases, V lost 6 bases, and 13 bases had no gene match.

The chain employs TRBV20-1 and TRBJ1-5; the match to TRBD1 covers 9 bases. The CDR3 is 15 amino acids. J lost 6 bases, V lost 3 bases, and 9 bases had no gene match. The germline gives CDR1 DFQATT, CDR2 SNEGSKA (reference sequence). In nucleotides, the CDR3 is TGCAGTGCTAGTGAGCGGGGACAGGGAGTTCAGCCCCAGCATTTT. Encoded protein: CSASERGQGVQPQHF.

On this clone itself: At the DNA level, this CDR3 is encoded by other sequences in the same sample as well. The chain links TRBV9 to TRBJ2-1; D not certain. V lost 0 bases, J lost 1 base, and 8 bases lay in between. The CDR3 has 15 amino acids. CDR1 and CDR2 (germline): SGDLS, YYNGEE. The CDR3 here is CASSVAAGSYNEQFF. CDR3 nucleotides: TGTGCCAGCAGCGTAGCCGCAGGATCCTACAATGAGCAGTTCTTC. The variable domain in full, completed from reference TRBV9 and TRBJ2-1, reads DSGVTQTPKHLITATGQRVTLRCSPRSGDLSVYWYQQSLDQGLQFLIQYYNGEERAKGNILERFSAQQFPDLHSELNLSSLELGDSALYFCASSVAAGSYNEQFFGPGTRLTVL.

The chain employs TRBV2 and TRBJ2-2; the match to TRBD1 covers 8 bases. This CDR3 contains 16 residues. After removal of 5 bases from V and 0 bases from J, the junction contained 5 bases not matched to a gene. CDR1 is SNHLY and CDR2 is FYNNEI in the germline V gene. The chain's CDR3 is CASSRTGIANTGELFF. CDR3 nucleotides: TGTGCCAGCAGTCGGACAGGGATCGCGAACACCGGGGAGCTGTTTTTT.

This chain uses TRBV5-1 with TRBJ2-7; possibly TRBD1 for D (6 bases). V dropped 4 bases and J dropped 1 base, with 9 bases sitting between them. This CDR3 is built from 13 residues. Germline V gene lookup returns CDR1 SGHRS and CDR2 YFSETQ. The CDR3 loop reads CASSRDISYEQYF. The CDR3, as DNA: TGCGCCAGCAGCAGGGACATTTCCTACGAGCAGTACTTC. Full variable domain (rest looked up from reference TRBV5-1 and TRBJ2-7): KAGVTQTPRYLIKTRGQQVTLSCSPISGHRSVSWYQQTPGQGLQFLFEYFSETQRNKGNFPGRFSGRQFSNSRSEMNVSTLELGDSALYLCASSRDISYEQYFGPGTRLTVT.

The chain recombines TRBV19 with TRBJ1-1, with 7 bases that match TRBD1. The germline V gene encodes CDR1 LNHDA and CDR2 SQIVND (reference sequence). V gave up 5 bases and J gave up 2 bases; unmatched junction bases: 11. CDR3 length equals 16 residues. In DNA form, the CDR3 reads TGTGCCAGTAGTGGGGAAGGGGGCGGAGGTAACACTGAAGCTTTCTTT. Translated, it gives CASSGEGGGGNTEAFF.

On this clone: Other DNA sequences in this specimen translate into the identical CDR3. The chain uses TRBV28 and TRBJ2-3; D uncertain. This CDR3 has 14 residues. Germline assignment: CDR1 MDHEN and CDR2 SYDVKM. Deletions cut 3 bases from V and 2 bases from J, with 9 bases between. The CDR3 region has the DNA TGTGCCAGCAGTTTGAGTCCTTTCACAGATACGCAGTATTTT. Protein product: CASSLSPFTDTQYF.